These 10 T cell receptor beta chains originate from one sample sequenced in a study of T cells after yellow fever vaccination. TCRdb reanalysed the 5' RACE reads using MiXCR and keeps one entry per CDR3 protein. The table has about 58,000 distinct CDR3 sequences, 5.5% to 6% seen once. The sample consisted of PBMCs, either bulk or a sorted T-cell subset (CD4+, CD8+, memory, or dextramer-sorted; not recorded which), taken on the day of the yellow fever booster vaccination. These receptors were taken from a man younger than 35 who received the YFV17D yellow fever vaccine.

At least ten counts were recorded for this clonotype. The rearrangement links TRBV20-1 to TRBJ1-3; D perhaps matches TRBD1 (6 bases). CDR3 length: 15 amino acids. Trimming took off 2 bases at V and 7 bases at J, with 18 bases between the two ends. Germline V CDR1 and CDR2: DFQATT, SNEGSKA (reference sequence). The CDR3 protein is CSARSGWGGRNTIYF. CDR3 DNA sequence: TGCAGTGCTAGAAGCGGTTGGGGGGGCAGGAACACCATATATTTT.

In its sample, this clonotype was seen many times. The chain is built from TRBV6-2 or TRBV6-3 and TRBJ2-1; 12 nucleotides match TRBD2. This CDR3 is 14 amino acids long. Germline CDR1 and CDR2: MNHEY and SVGEGT. V lost 4 bases and J lost 10; bases outside the gene matches: 5. CDR3 in amino acids: CASSLLAGGGEQFF. The CDR3 DNA follows: TGTGCCAGCAGTTTACTAGCGGGGGGTGGGGAGCAGTTCTTC.

This clonotype was counted between two and nine times. This chain links TRBV20-1 with TRBJ2-3; tentatively, D is TRBD1 or TRBD2 (5 bases each). The CDR3 spans 14 residues. Germline V gives CDR1 DFQATT, CDR2 SNEGSKA (reference sequence). V dropped 3 bases and J dropped 5 bases, with 15 bases sitting between them. The DNA for the CDR3 is TGCAGTGCTAGGGGTGGGGGTGGTGTAGATACGCAGTATTTT. Translating gives CSARGGGGVDTQYF.

In its sample, this clonotype was seen a few times. This chain uses TRBV5-1 with TRBJ2-5, with unresolved D. The CDR3 extends over 14 amino acids. Germline V gene lookup returns CDR1 SGHRS and CDR2 YFSETQ. The ends were cut back, 0 bases at V and 5 bases at J, with 11 bases in the middle. CDR3 region: CASSLAGPPETQYF. The CDR3 DNA reads as TGCGCCAGCAGCTTGGCCGGACCCCCCGAGACCCAGTACTTC.

Only a few counts were recorded for this clonotype. The chain is built from TRBV10-3 and TRBJ2-5, with D possibly matching TRBD2 (6 bases). The germline CDR1 and CDR2 sequences are ENHRY and SYGVKD. Trimming took 0 bases from V and 5 from J, leaving 10 bases between them. This CDR3 is 14 amino acids long. DNA of the CDR3: TGTGCCATCAGTGAGTCTCAGCGGGTGGAGACCCAGTACTTC. Translated, it gives CAISESQRVETQYF.

This clonotype was observed a handful of times. CDR3 nucleotides: TGTGCCAGCAGCTTTGGGACAGGGACGTACGAGCAGTACTTC. The encoded protein is CASSFGTGTYEQYF. The rearrangement links TRBV11-2 to TRBJ2-7, with TRBD1 identical over 9 bases. Trimming at V came to 3 bases and at J to 4 bases, leaving 4 bases not matched to a gene. From germline, CDR1 is SGHAT and CDR2 FQNNGV. This CDR3 contains 14 residues.

This clonotype has ten or more counts. The chain links TRBV20-1 to TRBJ2-7; 9 nucleotides match TRBD2. This CDR3 is built from 15 residues. J was trimmed by 3 bases and V by 6 bases; bases with no gene match: 12. Germline CDR1 and CDR2: DFQATT and SNEGSKA (reference sequence). The CDR3 nucleotides are TGCAGTGCCCCGGGGACGGCGGGGGGGCGCTACGAGCAGTACTTC. This sequence encodes CSAPGTAGGRYEQYF.

This clonotype was seen many times. V usage is TRBV5-1 and J usage is TRBJ2-3; unclear D gene. Germline V gene sequence: CDR1 SGHRS, CDR2 YFSETQ. CDR3 size: 15 residues. Trimming left V 4 bases short and J 4 bases short, with 16 bases between. CDR3 bases: TGCGCCAGCAGCCTAGGACCTACATGGCCAGATACGCAGTATTTT. It codes for CASSLGPTWPDTQYF.

This clonotype was recorded many times. The V call is TRBV9, the J call TRBJ2-1; TRBD1 matches at 7 bases. The CDR3 spans 15 residues. V shed 3 bases and J 1 base; nucleotides not matched to a gene: 4. Germline V gives CDR1 SGDLS, CDR2 YYNGEE. CDR3 nucleotides: TGTGCCAGCAGCGAAGGGGGCGATTCCTACAATGAGCAGTTCTTC. This translates into CASSEGGDSYNEQFF.

The rearrangement uses TRBV12-3 or TRBV12-4 and TRBJ2-1; 9 bases align to TRBD2. This CDR3 region has 15 residues. Unmatched junction bases numbered 8, after V lost 1 base and J lost 10 bases. Here the CDR3 reads CASSLVVAGAGEQFF. CDR3 nucleotide sequence: TGTGCCAGCAGTTTAGTGGTAGCGGGGGCCGGGGAGCAGTTCTTC.